Each of the 7 T cell receptor beta chains below was sequenced from the same sample in a study of cytomegalovirus exposure and HLA in healthy donors. It was with 60 Vbeta and 13 Jbeta primers that the PCR ran. This table comes from immunoSEQ multiplex PCR, and its TCRdb copy is limited to in-frame clones, with some not included. Among 75,000 to 95,000 clones listed, 65% were seen once. The material sequenced was PBMCs. Receptors were obtained from a woman between 50 and 59 years old in good health and CMV-seropositive.

The chain couples TRBV5-1 to TRBJ2-5; the match to TRBD2 covers 9 bases. Per the germline V gene, CDR1 is SGHRS and CDR2 is YFSETQ. The ends lost 0 bases at V and 1 base at J; junction bases unmatched: 4. This CDR3 spans 16 amino acids. Here the CDR3 reads CASSLGSSGGQETQYF. As DNA, the CDR3 is TGCGCCAGCAGCTTGGGGAGTAGCGGGGGCCAAGAGACCCAGTACTTC.

This rearrangement joins TRBV6-6 to TRBJ1-1; D possibly corresponds to TRBD1 (5 bases). In germline, CDR1 is MNHNY, CDR2 SVGAGI (reference sequence). The CDR3 has 13 amino acids. The V end lost 3 bases, the J end lost 2 bases, and 7 bases lay between the germline ends. This CDR3 reads CASSYQGNTEAFF. CDR3 in DNA: TGTGCCAGCAGTTATCAGGGAAACACTGAAGCTTTCTTT.

On this clone itself: A junction boundary mismatches the germline segment, possibly from a read error. As DNA, the CDR3 is TGTGCCGGCAGCCTAGGGGGGGGGCCAAGCAATGAGCAGTTCTTC. Translating gives CAGSLGGGPSNEQFF. The rearrangement links TRBV9 to TRBJ2-1; the D gene is possibly TRBD2 (7 bases). CDR3 length: 15 amino acids. Per the germline V gene, CDR1 is SGDLS and CDR2 is YYNGEE.

There are a few counts of this clone. The chain is built from TRBV9 and TRBJ2-7, with 8 bases matching TRBD2. J gave up 4 bases and V 3 bases, and 6 bases lay outside the gene matches. The germline CDR1 and CDR2 sequences are SGDLS and YYNGEE. The CDR3 sequence is 14 residues long. The CDR3 DNA follows: TGTGCCAGCAGCGCTGGGGGACTAGGGTACGAGCAGTACTTC. Protein sequence: CASSAGGLGYEQYF.

V is TRBV7-8 and J is TRBJ1-1; 10 bases are shared with TRBD1. There are 16 residues in the CDR3. With V trimmed by 4 bases and J by 0 bases, 5 bases remained unmatched. CDR1 is SGHVS and CDR2 is FQNEAQ in the germline V gene. The CDR3 coding sequence is TGTGCCAGCAGCTCACCGACAGGGGGCCTGAACACTGAAGCTTTCTTT. Protein: CASSSPTGGLNTEAFF. Based on the CDR3 plus reference TRBV7-8 and TRBJ1-1, the full variable domain is GAGVSQSPRYKVAKRGQDVALRCDPISGHVSLFWYQQALGQGPEFLTYFQNEAQLDKSGLPSDRFFAERPEGSVSTLKIQRTQQEDSAVYLCASSSPTGGLNTEAFFGQGTRLTVV.

The chain carries TRBV28 and TRBJ1-1, with a possible D match to TRBD1 (5 bases). CDR1 and CDR2 from the germline V gene are MDHEN and SYDVKM. Trimming took 3 bases from V and 0 from J, leaving 8 bases between them. The CDR3 has 14 amino acids. Here the CDR3 DNA reads TGTGCCAGCAGTTTGACAGCTCTGAACACTGAAGCTTTCTTT. Protein product: CASSLTALNTEAFF.

The chain carries TRBV2 and TRBJ1-1; 9 bases are shared with TRBD1. Germline V gene sequence: CDR1 SNHLY, CDR2 FYNNEI. The V and J ends lost 5 bases and 7 bases, in that order; junction bases with no gene match: 5. The CDR3 has 13 residues. The CDR3 bases are TGTGCCAGCAGTCGCGACAGGGGGGGTGAAGCTTTCTTT. This encodes CASSRDRGGEAFF.